The clone carrying this T cell receptor (beta chain) was seen a handful of times. Trimming stripped 1 base from V and 4 bases from J, with 11 bases between. The CDR3 consists of 15 residues. Germline CDR1 and CDR2: KGHDR and SFDVKD. These data are taken from a study of blood T cell repertoires in COVID-19. Whole-study context: Samples representing acute and convalescent COVID-19 were sourced from the United States, Italy and Spain. T cells, B-cell-depleted T cells, or PBMCs provided the cDNA or gDNA that served as material.

How the authors handled the data: Estimated nucleated cell counts came from reference gene primer amplification. Repertoires were generated with immunoSEQ multiplex PCR, while TCRdb's copy carries only in-frame clones and drops some. V, J and clone size were drawn from that table, and D and trimming were deduced from the DNA. The data hold some 300,000 clones, with roughly 88% observed a single time. This receptor was taken from a woman aged 25 to 45 who had recovered from COVID-19. The rearrangement uses TRBV24-1 and TRBJ2-3, with D perhaps TRBD2 (6 bases). Sequenced input: peripheral blood. CDR3 region: CATSDLGTPADTQYF. CDR3 coding DNA: TGTGCCACCAGTGATTTAGGGACTCCAGCAGATACGCAGTATTTT.